A single sample gave rise to the 7 T cell receptor beta chains below, sequenced in a study of blood T cell repertoires in COVID-19. The assay was immunoSEQ multiplex PCR, and TCRdb's table has in-frame clones only and misses some. There are around 190,000 clones in the sample; 80% to 90% occur only once, and about a tenth lies in the top ten. Input material: PBMCs or T cells enriched from blood (not recorded which). The source is a man aged 18 to 30 with acute COVID-19.

The chain has TRBV30 and TRBJ2-3, with a possible D match to TRBD2 (6 bases). V was cut by 3 bases and J by 0 bases, with 10 bases left in between. CDR3 length: 14 residues. The germline V gene has CDR1 GTSNPN and CDR2 SVGIG (reference sequence). CDR3: CAWSVGTSTDTQYF. Written as DNA, the CDR3 is TGTGCCTGGAGCGTCGGGACTAGCACAGATACGCAGTATTTT.

The count of this clone is one. The gene calls are TRBV28 and TRBJ2-1, with TRBD2 matching over 7 bases. The CDR3 runs 15 residues. The germline gives CDR1 MDHEN, CDR2 SYDVKM. The ends lost 2 bases at V and 10 bases at J; junction bases unmatched: 11. The CDR3 DNA is TGTGCCAGCAGTTTACACGCAGCGGGGCCCGGGGAGCAGTTCTTC. Protein product: CASSLHAAGPGEQFF.

The chain employs TRBV12-3 or TRBV12-4 and TRBJ2-5, with D tentatively TRBD2 (5 bases). The CDR3 is 12 amino acids. V was clipped by 5 bases and J by 7 bases, with 11 bases between them. CDR3 nucleotide sequence: TGTGCCAGCAGTAATCGGGGTGTGACCCAGTACTTC. This gives the protein CASSNRGVTQYF.

The CDR3 nucleotides are TGTGCCAGCAGTTCAATGGGGACAGGGTCCAACGAGCAGTACTTC. As protein: CASSSMGTGSNEQYF. V and J are TRBV28 and TRBJ2-7; 9 bases map to TRBD1. Germline assignment: CDR1 MDHEN and CDR2 SYDVKM. V lost 4 bases, J lost 5 bases, and 9 bases stayed unmatched. CDR3 length: 15 residues.

CDR3 bases: TGCGCCAGCAGCTTGGCTACAGGGGACAATGAGCAGTTCTTC. Protein: CASSLATGDNEQFF. The chain carries TRBV5-1 and TRBJ2-1; TRBD1 matches at 7 bases. The length of the CDR3 is 14 residues. The V segment lost 0 bases and the J segment 5 bases; nucleotides outside the gene matches: 2. CDR1 is SGHRS, CDR2 YFSETQ, per germline.

This chain connects TRBV24-1 to TRBJ2-2; D perhaps matches TRBD2 (6 bases). Trimming removed 3 bases from V and 2 bases from J, with 12 bases in between. CDR1 KGHDR and CDR2 SFDVKD come from the germline V gene. CDR3 length: 16 amino acids. CDR3 sequence (DNA): TGTGCCACCAGTGATGGGCTAGCGACCAACACCGGGGAGCTGTTTTTT. Its translation: CATSDGLATNTGELFF.

The rearrangement links TRBV3-1 (or the pseudogene TRBV3-2) to TRBJ1-5, with D perhaps matching TRBD1 (6 bases). The V end was cut by 0 bases, the J end by 5 bases, with 11 bases between. The CDR3 sequence is 15 residues long. CDR1 is LGHDT, CDR2 YNNKEL, per germline (reference sequence). The CDR3 region has the DNA TGTGCCAGCAGCCAAGAAGGGGGACGGCATCAGCCCCAGCATTTT. Translated: CASSQEGGRHQPQHF.